These 11 T cell receptor beta chains originate from one sample sequenced in a study of T cell repertoires in cytomegalovirus infection. Each CDR3 protein gets one entry after TCRdb re-called the reads with MiXCR. The table has roughly 350,000 distinct CDR3 sequences, about a third seen once. These receptors' antigens are unknown. This sample comprised cultured PBMCs, obtained from culture after CMV antigen stimulation. The receptor set was obtained from a human donor in good health (CMV status not recorded). Some clones in this sample may be carry-over from other donors' samples.

The chain combines TRBV19 with TRBJ1-5; D is uncertain. V was clipped by 3 bases and J by 5 bases, with 8 bases between them. This CDR3 contains 13 residues. Germline-derived CDR1 and CDR2 are LNHDA and SQIVND (reference sequence). The CDR3 DNA follows: TGTGCCAGTAGTATTATGAGATATCAGCCCCAGCATTTT. It translates to CASSIMRYQPQHF.

This CDR3 reads CASSLGTSGSQETQYF. For the CDR3, the DNA is TGTGCCAGCAGCTTAGGGACTAGCGGGAGTCAAGAGACCCAGTACTTC. V and J are TRBV7-2 and TRBJ2-5, with 13 bases identical to TRBD2. Germline CDR1 SGHTA, CDR2 FQGNSA. The CDR3 is made up of 16 amino acids. With 1 base clipped from V and 2 bases from J, the junction kept 1 base outside the gene matches.

This clonotype was counted many times. The chain is built from TRBV7-8 and TRBJ2-7; 14 bases line up with TRBD2. This CDR3 comprises 16 residues. Per the germline V gene, CDR1 is SGHVS and CDR2 is FQNEAQ. The ends lost 1 base at V and 7 bases at J; junction bases unmatched: 6. The CDR3 protein is CASSLETGTSGREQYV. The CDR3 DNA is TGTGCCAGCAGCTTAGAGACTGGGACTAGCGGGAGAGAGCAGTACGTC.

This chain joins TRBV6-1 and TRBJ2-2, with a possible D match to TRBD1 (6 bases). This CDR3 spans 13 amino acids. In germline, CDR1 is MNHNS, CDR2 SASEGT. The V and J ends lost 6 bases and 6 bases respectively, with 11 bases between them. The CDR3 here is CASRLQGAGELFF. The CDR3 nucleotides are TGTGCCAGCAGGCTACAGGGCGCCGGGGAGCTGTTTTTT.

The chain uses TRBV7-6 and TRBJ2-1; 9 bases agree with TRBD2. CDR1 is SGHVS, CDR2 FNYEAQ, per germline. The CDR3 totals 15 residues. The V segment lost 4 bases and the J segment 4 bases; nucleotides outside the gene matches: 5. Here the CDR3 reads CASSSETSGYNEQFF. CDR3 DNA: TGTGCCAGCAGCTCGGAGACTAGCGGATACAATGAGCAGTTCTTC.

This chain connects TRBV5-1 to TRBJ2-2; 10 bases line up with TRBD1. In germline, CDR1 is SGHRS, CDR2 YFSETQ. Losses at the gene ends were 4 bases for V and 6 bases for J; bases not matched to a gene: 6. This CDR3 spans 15 amino acids. DNA for the CDR3: TGCGCCAGCAGCCCGGACAGGGGGGTGTCCGGGGAGCTGTTTTTT. Translating it yields CASSPDRGVSGELFF.

The chain uses TRBV27 and TRBJ2-2, with 12 bases lining up with TRBD1. Germline CDR1 reads MNHEY; CDR2 reads SMNVEV (reference sequence). The CDR3 contains 16 residues. Germline trimming cut 5 bases from V and 7 bases from J; bases unmatched to any gene: 8. The CDR3 sequence is CASSTRDRGRDGELFF. CDR3 sequence (DNA): TGTGCCAGCAGTACCCGGGACAGGGGGCGCGACGGGGAGCTGTTTTTT.

V is TRBV15 and J is TRBJ1-5; D is ambiguous. This CDR3 spans 15 amino acids. Germline V gives CDR1 LNHNV, CDR2 YYDKDF (reference sequence). The germline V and J ends were trimmed by 0 bases and 5 bases, with 11 bases remaining between them. The CDR3 here is CATSRDFKAHQPQHF. The CDR3 DNA sequence: TGTGCCACCAGCAGAGATTTTAAAGCCCATCAGCCCCAGCATTTT.

V usage is TRBV12-5 and J usage is TRBJ1-2; D not resolved. V gave up 3 bases and J gave up 5 bases, with 4 bases separating them. The CDR3 totals 11 residues. Germline assignment: CDR1 LGHNT and CDR2 FRNRAP. CDR3 region: CASGFGYGYTF. In nucleotides, the CDR3 is TGTGCTAGTGGTTTCGGATATGGCTACACCTTC.

The sample holds many counts of this clonotype. V and J are TRBV7-2 and TRBJ2-7; 9 nucleotides agree with TRBD1. V trimming: 1 base; J trimming: 5 bases; junction bases outside the gene matches: 6. This CDR3 has 15 amino acids. CDR1 SGHTA and CDR2 FQGNSA come from the germline V gene. The CDR3 sequence: CASSLVPGQGHEQYF. DNA for the CDR3: TGTGCCAGCAGCTTAGTTCCGGGACAGGGCCACGAGCAGTACTTC.

This chain uses TRBV2 with TRBJ1-4; D gene uncertain. Germline-derived CDR1 and CDR2 are SNHLY and FYNNEI. CDR3 size: 13 residues. Trimming left V 6 bases short and J 8 bases short, with 13 bases between. CDR3 amino acids: CASRRAETEKLFF. The CDR3 coding sequence is TGTGCCAGCAGACGGGCCGAGACAGAAAAACTGTTTTTT.